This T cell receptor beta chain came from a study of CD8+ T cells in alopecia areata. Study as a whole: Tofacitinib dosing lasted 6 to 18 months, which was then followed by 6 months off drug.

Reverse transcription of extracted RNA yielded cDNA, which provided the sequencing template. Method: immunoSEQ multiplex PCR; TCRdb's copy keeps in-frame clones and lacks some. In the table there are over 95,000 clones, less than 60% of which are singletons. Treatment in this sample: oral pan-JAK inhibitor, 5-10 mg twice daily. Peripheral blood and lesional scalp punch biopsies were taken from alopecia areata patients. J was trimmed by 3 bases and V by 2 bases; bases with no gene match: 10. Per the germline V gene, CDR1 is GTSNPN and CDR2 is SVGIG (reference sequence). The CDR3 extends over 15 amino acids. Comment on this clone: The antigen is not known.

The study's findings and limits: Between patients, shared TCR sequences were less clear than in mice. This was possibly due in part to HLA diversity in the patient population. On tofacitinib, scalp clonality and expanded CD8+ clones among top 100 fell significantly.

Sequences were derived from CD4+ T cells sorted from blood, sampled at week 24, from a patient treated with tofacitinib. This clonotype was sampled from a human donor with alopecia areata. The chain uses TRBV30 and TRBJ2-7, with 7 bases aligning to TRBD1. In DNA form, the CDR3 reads TGTGCCTGGAGTCCCCTGACAGGGACCCTCTACGAGCAGTACTTC. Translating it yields CAWSPLTGTLYEQYF.